This T cell receptor (beta chain) was captured in a study of cytomegalovirus exposure and HLA in healthy donors. Findings and limits, study-wide: According to an earlier analysis, most TCR beta V segments yielded productive rearrangements about 90% or about 30% of the time. Highest at DRB1 and lowest at HLA-C, TCR association rates differed among HLA loci in a later analysis. A further, later analysis showed that HLA-associated TCR beta chains (compared with equally common others) were more clonally expanded. Rarity marked most TCR sequences, yet some public TCRs occurred in many donors.

Both 60 Vbeta primers and 13 Jbeta primers went into the PCR. Only in-frame clones appear in the TCRdb table, and some are missing; sequencing was by immunoSEQ multiplex PCR. The sample has about 91,000 clones, 69% seen once. Concerning this clone: Antigen unknown.

The clonotype comes from a female donor in good health and CMV-seronegative. Sequenced material: PBMCs.

The CDR3 loop reads CAINGKGSTDTQYF. CDR3 bases: TGTGCCATCAACGGAAAGGGGAGCACAGATACGCAGTATTTT. This chain links TRBV10-3 with TRBJ2-3, with a possible D match to TRBD1 (5 bases). CDR1 is ENHRY, CDR2 SYGVKD, per germline. Trimming left V 7 bases short and J 0 bases short, with 11 bases between. The CDR3 runs 14 residues.